One sample yielded the 21 T cell receptor beta chains listed below, sequenced in a study of cytomegalovirus exposure and HLA in healthy donors. The PCR contained 60 Vbeta and 13 Jbeta primers. The protocol was immunoSEQ multiplex PCR, while the TCRdb copy is restricted to in-frame clones and leaves out a portion. Altogether just over 65,000 clones are present, approximately 80% being singletons, with the ten largest covering 5% to 8.5%. Sample: PBMCs. The source of these receptors is a human donor in good health.

The chain uses TRBV14 and TRBJ1-2; TRBD1 aligns across 8 bases. V lost 1 base, J lost 8 bases, and 9 bases stayed unmatched. The CDR3 contains 15 residues. Germline V gene sequence: CDR1 SGHDN, CDR2 FVKESK. The CDR3 sequence: CASSQVGRGQGGYTF. The DNA of the CDR3 is TGTGCCAGCAGCCAAGTGGGCAGGGGGCAAGGGGGCTACACCTTC.

The chain recombines TRBV6-5 with TRBJ2-2; 7 positions match TRBD1. The junction had 8 bases not matched to a gene; V was cut back by 5 bases and J by 5 bases. This CDR3 is built from 15 residues. Germline V gene data show CDR1 as MNHEY and CDR2 as SVGAGI. The CDR3 protein is CASSLGQGETGELFF. In nucleotides, the CDR3 is TGTGCCAGCAGTCTTGGGCAGGGGGAAACCGGGGAGCTGTTTTTT.

The J gene is TRBJ1-3, the V gene TRBV30, with D possibly matching TRBD1 (5 bases). Germline lookup yields CDR1 GTSNPN and CDR2 SVGIG (reference sequence). The CDR3 loop spans 12 amino acids. V lost 2 bases and J lost 8, with 10 bases in between. The CDR3 DNA reads TGTGCCTGGAGTCGGGGGTCGGACACCATATATTTT. Its protein is CAWSRGSDTIYF.

The chain links TRBV6-1 to TRBJ1-4, with TRBD1 identical over 8 bases. V trimming: 6 bases; J trimming: 5 bases; junction bases outside the gene matches: 5. Looked up from germline, CDR1 is MNHNS and CDR2 is SASEGT. The CDR3 has 14 amino acids. In DNA, the CDR3 is TGTGCCAGCAGCCCTAGGGACAGGAATGAAAAACTGTTTTTT. Its protein is CASSPRDRNEKLFF.

The rearrangement uses TRBV2 and TRBJ2-3; D unclear. V was clipped by 2 bases and J by 4 bases, with 10 bases between them. In germline, CDR1 is SNHLY, CDR2 FYNNEI. The CDR3 has 14 residues. For the CDR3, the DNA is TGTGCCAGCAGTGAATTTCGGGTCCCAGATACGCAGTATTTT. Translating gives CASSEFRVPDTQYF.

This clone was found a few times. The chain carries TRBV10-3 and TRBJ1-5; 7 bases map to TRBD1. Looked up from germline, CDR1 is ENHRY and CDR2 is SYGVKD. CDR3 length: 15 amino acids. V gave up 0 bases and J gave up 8 bases; unmatched junction bases: 7. CDR3 nucleotides: TGTGCCATCAGTGAGTCGGGACAGCCCTCGGAGCCCCAGCATTTT. This sequence encodes CAISESGQPSEPQHF.

The V gene is TRBV13, the J gene TRBJ1-1; D is undetermined. Per the germline V gene, CDR1 is PRHDT and CDR2 is FYEKMQ (reference sequence). The ends were cut back, 0 bases at V and 4 bases at J, with 3 bases in the middle. CDR3 length: 12 amino acids. The CDR3 here is CASSLGSTEAFF. DNA of the CDR3: TGTGCCAGCAGCTTAGGGAGCACTGAAGCTTTCTTT.

This clone has a handful of counts. The V call is TRBV12-5, the J call TRBJ1-5; 8 bases line up with TRBD1. With V trimmed by 1 base and J by 2 bases, 1 base remained unmatched. Germline CDR1 reads LGHNT; CDR2 reads FRNRAP. This CDR3 region has 15 residues. In nucleotides, the CDR3 is TGTGCTAGTGGTTTGGCGACAGGGGGCAATCAGCCCCAGCATTTT. Its protein is CASGLATGGNQPQHF.

V gene TRBV5-1 combines with J gene TRBJ2-6, with 7 positions matching TRBD1. The J segment lost 2 bases and the V segment lost 0 bases, leaving 2 bases of the junction unmatched. Germline CDR1 reads SGHRS; CDR2 reads YFSETQ. This CDR3 is built from 16 residues. CDR3 bases: TGCGCCAGCAGCTTGGTAGGGGGCGCTGGGGCCAACGTCCTGACTTTC. Protein: CASSLVGGAGANVLTF.

The V and J genes are TRBV9 and TRBJ2-2; D possibly corresponds to TRBD2 (7 bases). Germline assignment: CDR1 SGDLS and CDR2 YYNGEE. The ends were cut back, 0 bases at V and 5 bases at J, with 11 bases in the middle. This CDR3 is built from 15 residues. The CDR3 sequence: CASSVGGGRTGELFF. Here the CDR3 DNA reads TGTGCCAGCAGCGTAGGGGGGGGGCGGACCGGGGAGCTGTTTTTT.

The chain couples TRBV6-1 to TRBJ2-3; 7 bases are shared with TRBD1. This CDR3 has 12 residues. Trimming removed 6 bases from V and 5 bases from J; junction bases left unmatched: 2. Per germline, CDR1 MNHNS and CDR2 SASEGT. The CDR3 is CASRGDRDTQYF. In DNA, the CDR3 is TGTGCCAGCAGGGGGGACAGAGATACGCAGTATTTT.

This clone was observed a single time. This chain uses TRBV5-4 with TRBJ2-1; 8 bases map to TRBD2. Germline V gene lookup returns CDR1 SGHNT and CDR2 YYREEE (reference sequence). This CDR3 comprises 15 residues. V lost 5 bases, J lost 6 bases, and 10 bases stayed unmatched. This CDR3 is CASSLKSGGLNEQFF. The CDR3 DNA sequence: TGTGCCAGCAGTTTAAAGAGCGGGGGTCTCAATGAGCAGTTCTTC.

This clone showed up just a few times. The chain joins TRBV7-9 to TRBJ2-3; 8 bases line up with TRBD2. Germline CDR1 is SEHNR and CDR2 is FQNEAQ (reference sequence). The CDR3 contains 14 residues. V was clipped by 3 bases and J by 1 base; unmatched bases: 0. The CDR3: CASSLTSGTDTQYF. The DNA of the CDR3 is TGTGCCAGCAGCTTGACTAGCGGCACAGATACGCAGTATTTT.

The J gene is TRBJ1-1, the V gene TRBV5-1; no clear D. The germline V gene has CDR1 SGHRS and CDR2 YFSETQ. V was trimmed by 4 bases and J by 0 bases, leaving 13 bases between them. The CDR3 totals 15 residues. The CDR3 sequence: CASSPTAGLNTEAFF. As DNA, the CDR3 is TGCGCCAGCAGCCCCACGGCGGGCCTGAACACTGAAGCTTTCTTT.

The chain has TRBV5-1 and TRBJ1-1; no clear D. The germline V gene encodes CDR1 SGHRS and CDR2 YFSETQ. The CDR3 is 15 residues long. V was shortened by 4 bases and J by 1 base, with 14 bases between the two germline ends. CDR3 DNA: TGCGCCAGCAGCCCGTACTCTGTTACGAACACTGAAGCTTTCTTT. This codes for CASSPYSVTNTEAFF.

This clone has more than one count but fewer than ten. The rearrangement uses TRBV10-2 and TRBJ1-1; D not certain. CDR3 length: 15 residues. The germline CDR1 and CDR2 sequences are WSHSY and SAAADI. V was shortened by 6 bases and J by 3 bases, with 17 bases between the two germline ends. CDR3 nucleotide sequence: TGCGCCAGCAGCCTACGTCCCCGGACTGACACTGAAGCTTTCTTT. It encodes CASSLRPRTDTEAFF.

Details on this clone: Compared with germline, one end of the junction differs, possibly owing to a read error. This rearrangement joins TRBV5-6 to TRBJ1-2; tentative D call: TRBD1 (5 bases). Germline V gene data show CDR1 as SGHDT and CDR2 as YYEEEE. The CDR3 sequence is 12 residues long. The CDR3, as DNA: TGTGCCAGCAGCCCCCGGGGGGAGGGCTACCCCTTC. It translates to CASSPRGEGYPF.

This clone appeared once. V is TRBV25-1 and J is TRBJ2-7, with 8 nucleotides matching TRBD2. This CDR3 region has 13 residues. Germline lookup yields CDR1 MGHDK and CDR2 SYGVNS. The trim removed 7 bases at V and 3 bases at J, leaving 5 bases unmatched. The CDR3 nucleotides read TGTGCCAGCACTATAACTAGCGGCTACGAGCAGTACTTC. This translates into CASTITSGYEQYF.

The chain combines TRBV10-1 with TRBJ2-5; the D is unclear. The J call is in doubt because the DNA end fits TRBJ2-7 better. Germline V gene data show CDR1 as WNHNN and CDR2 as SYGVQD (reference sequence). This CDR3 region has 12 residues. CDR3 DNA sequence: TGCGCCAGCAGTGAGTCCTGGGGCGAGCAGTACTTC. This gives the protein CASSESWGEQYF.

The chain is built from TRBV15 and TRBJ1-4; D remains ambiguous. Trimming removed 1 base from V and 6 bases from J, with 3 bases in between. Per germline, CDR1 LNHNV and CDR2 YYDKDF (reference sequence). The CDR3 is 12 residues long. CDR3 coding DNA: TGTGCCACCAGCAGAGCTTATGAAAAACTGTTTTTT. Translating it yields CATSRAYEKLFF.

Comment on this clone: Sequence at one end of the junction differs from germline and may be a read error. The V call is TRBV20-1, the J call TRBJ1-2, with D unresolved. This CDR3 has 11 amino acids. Germline V gene sequence: CDR1 DFQATT, CDR2 SNEGSKA (reference sequence). CDR3 protein: CSARSQTEQPF. The CDR3 bases are TGCAGTGCTAGATCTCAAACAGAGCAGCCTTTC.